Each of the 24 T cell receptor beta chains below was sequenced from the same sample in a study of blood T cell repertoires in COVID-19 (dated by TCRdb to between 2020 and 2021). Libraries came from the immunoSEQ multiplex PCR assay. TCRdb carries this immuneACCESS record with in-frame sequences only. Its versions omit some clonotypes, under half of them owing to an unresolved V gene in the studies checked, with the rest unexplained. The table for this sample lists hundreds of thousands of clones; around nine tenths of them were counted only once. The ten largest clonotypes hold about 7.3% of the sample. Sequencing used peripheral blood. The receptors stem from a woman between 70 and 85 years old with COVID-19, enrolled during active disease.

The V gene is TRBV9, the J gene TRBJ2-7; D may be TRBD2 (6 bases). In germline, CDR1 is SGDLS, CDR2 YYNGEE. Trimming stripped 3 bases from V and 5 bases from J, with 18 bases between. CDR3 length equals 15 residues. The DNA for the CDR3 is TGTGCCAGCAGCGCCCGCGGGACGACCAACGACGAGCAGTACTTC. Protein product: CASSARGTTNDEQYF.

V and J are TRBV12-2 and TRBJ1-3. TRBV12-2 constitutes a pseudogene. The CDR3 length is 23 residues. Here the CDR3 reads CASRLAILFVRRRRAWAGNTIYF. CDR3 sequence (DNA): TGTGCAAGTCGCTTAGCGATATTATTTGTCCGGAGGCGGAGAGCTTGGGCTGGAAACACCATATATTTT.

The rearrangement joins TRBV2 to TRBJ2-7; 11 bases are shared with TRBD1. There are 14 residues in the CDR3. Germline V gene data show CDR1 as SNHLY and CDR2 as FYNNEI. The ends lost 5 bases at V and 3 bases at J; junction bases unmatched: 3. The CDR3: CASSSGTGGYEQYF. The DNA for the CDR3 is TGTGCCAGCAGTTCCGGGACAGGGGGCTACGAGCAGTACTTC.

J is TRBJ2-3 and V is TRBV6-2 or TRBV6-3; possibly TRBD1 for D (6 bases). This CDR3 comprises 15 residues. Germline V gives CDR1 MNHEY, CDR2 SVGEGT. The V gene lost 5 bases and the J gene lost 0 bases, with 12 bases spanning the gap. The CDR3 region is CASSGVGASTDTQYF. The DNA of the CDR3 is TGTGCCAGCAGTGGTGTGGGGGCCAGCACAGATACGCAGTATTTT.

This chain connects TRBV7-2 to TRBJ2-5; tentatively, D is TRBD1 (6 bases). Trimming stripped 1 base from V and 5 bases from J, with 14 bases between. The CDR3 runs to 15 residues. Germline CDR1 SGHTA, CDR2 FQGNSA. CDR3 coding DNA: TGTGCCAGCAGCTTAGGGCAGGGGCGCTGGGAGACCCAGTACTTC. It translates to CASSLGQGRWETQYF.

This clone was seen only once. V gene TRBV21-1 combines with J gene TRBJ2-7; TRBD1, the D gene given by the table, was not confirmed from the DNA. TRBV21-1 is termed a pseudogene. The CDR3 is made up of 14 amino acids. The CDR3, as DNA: TGTGCCAACATCCTACAGGGAACGTCCTACGAGCAGTACTTC. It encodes CANILQGTSYEQYF.

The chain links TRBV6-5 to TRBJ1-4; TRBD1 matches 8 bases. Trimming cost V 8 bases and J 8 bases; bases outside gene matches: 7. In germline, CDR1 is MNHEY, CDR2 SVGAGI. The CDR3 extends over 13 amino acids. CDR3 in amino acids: CASRQGKGEKLFF. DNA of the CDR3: TGTGCCAGCCGACAGGGGAAGGGGGAAAAACTGTTTTTT.

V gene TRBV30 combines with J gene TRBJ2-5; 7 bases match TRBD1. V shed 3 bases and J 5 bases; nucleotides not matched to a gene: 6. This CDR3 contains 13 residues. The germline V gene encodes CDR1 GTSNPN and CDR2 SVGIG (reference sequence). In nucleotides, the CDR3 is TGTGCCTGGAGGGGAACAGGGGTTGAGACCCAGTACTTC. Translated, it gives CAWRGTGVETQYF. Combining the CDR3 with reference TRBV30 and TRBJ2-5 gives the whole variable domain SQTIHQWPATLVQPVGSPLSLECTVEGTSNPNLYWYRQAAGRGLQLLFYSVGIGQISSEVPQNLSASRPQDRQFILSSKKLLLSDSGFYLCAWRGTGVETQYFGPGTRLLVL.

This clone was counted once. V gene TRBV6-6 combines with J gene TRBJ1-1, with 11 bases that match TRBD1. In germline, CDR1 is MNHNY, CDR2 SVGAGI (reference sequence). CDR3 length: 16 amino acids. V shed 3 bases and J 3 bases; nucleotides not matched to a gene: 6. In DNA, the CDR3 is TGTGCCAGCAGTTATACCGGGACAGGGGGTTACACTGAAGCTTTCTTT. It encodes CASSYTGTGGYTEAFF.

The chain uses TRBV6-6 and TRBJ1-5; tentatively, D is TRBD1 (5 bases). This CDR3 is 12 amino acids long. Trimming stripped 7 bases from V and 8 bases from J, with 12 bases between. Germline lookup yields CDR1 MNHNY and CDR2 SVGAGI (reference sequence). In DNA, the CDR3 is TGTGCCAGCACCAGGGTTAAGGAGCCCCAGCATTTT. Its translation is CASTRVKEPQHF.

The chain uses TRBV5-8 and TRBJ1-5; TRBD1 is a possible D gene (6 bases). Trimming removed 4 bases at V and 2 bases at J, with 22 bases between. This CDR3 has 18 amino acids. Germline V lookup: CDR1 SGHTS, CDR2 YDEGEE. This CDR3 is CASSHLIITGLGNQPQHF. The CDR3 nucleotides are TGTGCCAGCAGCCATTTGATCATCACAGGGCTGGGCAATCAGCCCCAGCATTTT.

Here the CDR3 DNA reads TGTGCCAGCAGCCACGGGTATACGCAGTATTTT. It encodes CASSHGYTQYF. This chain links TRBV11-2 with TRBJ2-3; unclear D gene. V lost 5 bases to trimming and J lost 7 bases, with 7 bases between them. Germline CDR1 reads SGHAT; CDR2 reads FQNNGV. The CDR3 contains 11 residues.

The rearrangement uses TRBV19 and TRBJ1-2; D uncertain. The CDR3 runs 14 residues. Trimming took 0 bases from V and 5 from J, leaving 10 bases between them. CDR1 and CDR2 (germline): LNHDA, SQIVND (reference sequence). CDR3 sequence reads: CASSIESRFYGYTF. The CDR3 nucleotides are TGTGCCAGTAGTATAGAGTCCAGGTTTTATGGCTACACCTTC.

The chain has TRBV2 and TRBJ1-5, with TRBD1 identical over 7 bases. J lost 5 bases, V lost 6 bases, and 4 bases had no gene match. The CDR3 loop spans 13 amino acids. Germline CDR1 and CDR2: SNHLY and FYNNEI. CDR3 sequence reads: CASRGQTYQPQHF. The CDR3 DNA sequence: TGTGCCAGCAGGGGACAGACGTATCAGCCCCAGCATTTT.

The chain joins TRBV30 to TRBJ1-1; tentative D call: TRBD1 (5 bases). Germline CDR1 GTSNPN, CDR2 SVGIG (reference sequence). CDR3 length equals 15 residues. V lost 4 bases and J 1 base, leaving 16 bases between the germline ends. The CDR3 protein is CAWTPRTTRNTEAFF. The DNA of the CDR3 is TGTGCCTGGACCCCTCGGACAACGCGGAACACTGAAGCTTTCTTT.

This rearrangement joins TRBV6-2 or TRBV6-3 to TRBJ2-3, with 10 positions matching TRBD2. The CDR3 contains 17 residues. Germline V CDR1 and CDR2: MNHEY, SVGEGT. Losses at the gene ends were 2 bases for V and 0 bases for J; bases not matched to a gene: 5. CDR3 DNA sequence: TGTGCCAGCAGTTACCCACTAGCGGGGTATAGCACAGATACGCAGTATTTT. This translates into CASSYPLAGYSTDTQYF.

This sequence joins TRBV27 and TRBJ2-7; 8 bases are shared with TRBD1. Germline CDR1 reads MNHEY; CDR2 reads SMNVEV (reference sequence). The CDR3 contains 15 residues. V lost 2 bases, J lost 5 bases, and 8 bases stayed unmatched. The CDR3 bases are TGTGCCAGCAGTTTAAAAGGACAGGGCACCCACGAGCAGTACTTC. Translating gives CASSLKGQGTHEQYF.

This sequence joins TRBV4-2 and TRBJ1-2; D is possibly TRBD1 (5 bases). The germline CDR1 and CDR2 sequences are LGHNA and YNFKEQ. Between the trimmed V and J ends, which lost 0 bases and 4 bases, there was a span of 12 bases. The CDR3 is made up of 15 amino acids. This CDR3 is CASSQDLAGLYGYTF. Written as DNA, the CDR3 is TGTGCCAGCAGCCAAGATCTGGCAGGGCTCTATGGCTACACCTTC.

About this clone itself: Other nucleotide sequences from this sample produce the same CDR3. The CDR3 DNA follows: TGTGCCAGCAGCGTAGGGTCGGGGGGACTCTACGAGCAGTACTTC. Protein product: CASSVGSGGLYEQYF. The rearrangement joins TRBV9 to TRBJ2-7, with 7 bases matching TRBD2. The CDR3 contains 15 residues. Trimming removed 0 bases from V and 3 bases from J; junction bases left unmatched: 6. Germline CDR1 SGDLS, CDR2 YYNGEE.

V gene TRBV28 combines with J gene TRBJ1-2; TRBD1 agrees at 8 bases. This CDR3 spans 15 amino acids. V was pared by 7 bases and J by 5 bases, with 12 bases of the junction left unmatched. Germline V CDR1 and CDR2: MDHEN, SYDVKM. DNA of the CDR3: TGTGCCAGCACCTTGGGCAGGGGGCGGGAATATGGCTACACCTTC. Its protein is CASTLGRGREYGYTF.

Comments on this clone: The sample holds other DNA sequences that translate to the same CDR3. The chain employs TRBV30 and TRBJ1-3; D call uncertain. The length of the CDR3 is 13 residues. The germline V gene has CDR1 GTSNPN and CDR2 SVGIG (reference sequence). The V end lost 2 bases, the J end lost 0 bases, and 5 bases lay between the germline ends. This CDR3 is CAWSRSSGNTIYF. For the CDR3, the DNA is TGTGCCTGGAGTAGGAGCTCTGGAAACACCATATATTTT.

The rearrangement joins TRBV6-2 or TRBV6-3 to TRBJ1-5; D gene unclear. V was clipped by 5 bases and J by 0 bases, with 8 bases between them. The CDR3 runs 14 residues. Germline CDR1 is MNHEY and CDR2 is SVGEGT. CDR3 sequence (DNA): TGTGCCAGCAGTATCCTCTATAGCAATCAGCCCCAGCATTTT. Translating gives CASSILYSNQPQHF.

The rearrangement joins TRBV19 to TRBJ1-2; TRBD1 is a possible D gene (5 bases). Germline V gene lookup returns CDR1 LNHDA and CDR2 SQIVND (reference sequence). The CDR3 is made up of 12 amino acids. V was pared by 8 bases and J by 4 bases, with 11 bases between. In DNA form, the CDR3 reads TGTGCCAGTGAAGCGGGGGGCTATGGCTACACCTTC. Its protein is CASEAGGYGYTF. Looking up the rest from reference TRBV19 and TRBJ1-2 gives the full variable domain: DGGITQSPKYLFRKEGQNVTLSCEQNLNHDAMYWYRQDPGQGLRLIYYSQIVNDFQKGDIAEGYSVSREKKESFPLTVTSAQKNPTAFYLCASEAGGYGYTFGSGTRLTVV.

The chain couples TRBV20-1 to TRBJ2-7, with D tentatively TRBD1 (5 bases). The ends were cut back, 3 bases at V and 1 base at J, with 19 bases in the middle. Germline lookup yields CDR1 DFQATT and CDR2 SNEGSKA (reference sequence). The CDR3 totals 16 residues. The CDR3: CSASLNPPPGSYEQYF. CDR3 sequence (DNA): TGCAGTGCTAGTCTAAATCCCCCGCCAGGGTCCTACGAGCAGTACTTC.